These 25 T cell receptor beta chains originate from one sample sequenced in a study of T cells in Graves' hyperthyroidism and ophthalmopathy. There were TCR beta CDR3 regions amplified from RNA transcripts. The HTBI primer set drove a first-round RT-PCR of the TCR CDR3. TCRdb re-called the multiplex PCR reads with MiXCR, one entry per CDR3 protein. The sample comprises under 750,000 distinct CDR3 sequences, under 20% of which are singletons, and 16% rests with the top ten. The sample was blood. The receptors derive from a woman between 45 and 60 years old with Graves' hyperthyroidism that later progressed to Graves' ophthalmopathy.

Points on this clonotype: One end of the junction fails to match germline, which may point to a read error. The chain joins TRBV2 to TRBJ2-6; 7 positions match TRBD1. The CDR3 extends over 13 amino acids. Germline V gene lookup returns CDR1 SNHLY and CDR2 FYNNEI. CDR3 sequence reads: CASSGGRDSRMAF. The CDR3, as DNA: TGTGCCAGCAGTGGGGGCAGGGACAGCCGAATGGCTTTC.

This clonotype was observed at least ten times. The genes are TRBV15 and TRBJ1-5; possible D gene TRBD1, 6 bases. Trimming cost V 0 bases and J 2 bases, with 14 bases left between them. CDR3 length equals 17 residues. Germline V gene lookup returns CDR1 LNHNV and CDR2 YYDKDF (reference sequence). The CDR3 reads CATSRDPGGDGNQPQHF. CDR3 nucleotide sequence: TGTGCCACCAGCAGAGATCCTGGGGGCGATGGCAATCAGCCCCAGCATTTT.

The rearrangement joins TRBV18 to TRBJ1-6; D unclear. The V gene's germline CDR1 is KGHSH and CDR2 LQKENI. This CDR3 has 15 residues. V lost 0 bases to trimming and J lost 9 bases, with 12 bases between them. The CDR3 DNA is TGTGCCAGCTCACCACCGAAGGGTGGTGGTTCACCCCTCCACTTT. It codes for CASSPPKGGGSPLHF.

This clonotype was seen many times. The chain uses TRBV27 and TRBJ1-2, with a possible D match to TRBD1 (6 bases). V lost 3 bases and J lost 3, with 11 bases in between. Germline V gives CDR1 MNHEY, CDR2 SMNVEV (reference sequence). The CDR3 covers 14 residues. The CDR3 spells CASSLGANDYGYTF. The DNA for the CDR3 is TGTGCCAGCAGTTTGGGGGCCAACGACTATGGCTACACCTTC.

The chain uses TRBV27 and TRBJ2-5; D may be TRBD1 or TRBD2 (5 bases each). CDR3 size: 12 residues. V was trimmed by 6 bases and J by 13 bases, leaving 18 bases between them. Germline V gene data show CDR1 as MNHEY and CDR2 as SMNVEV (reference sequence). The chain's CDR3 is CASSTGTSGWYF. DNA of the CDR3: TGTGCCAGCAGCACCGGGACCAGCGGTTGGTACTTC.

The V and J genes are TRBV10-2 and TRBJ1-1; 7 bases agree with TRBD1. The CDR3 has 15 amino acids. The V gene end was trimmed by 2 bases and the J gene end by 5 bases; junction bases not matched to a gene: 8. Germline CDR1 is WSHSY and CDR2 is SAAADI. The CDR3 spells CASSESGRGLTEAFF. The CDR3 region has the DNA TGCGCCAGCAGTGAGAGTGGAAGGGGGCTTACTGAAGCTTTCTTT.

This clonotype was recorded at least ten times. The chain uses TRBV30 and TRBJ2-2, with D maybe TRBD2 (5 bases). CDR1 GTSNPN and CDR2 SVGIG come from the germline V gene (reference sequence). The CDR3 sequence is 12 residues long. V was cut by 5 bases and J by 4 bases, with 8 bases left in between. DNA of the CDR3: TGTGCCTGGGGACTGCCCACCGGGGAGCTGTTTTTT. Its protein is CAWGLPTGELFF. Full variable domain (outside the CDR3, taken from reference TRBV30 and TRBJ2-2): SQTIHQWPATLVQPVGSPLSLECTVEGTSNPNLYWYRQAAGRGLQLLFYSVGIGQISSEVPQNLSASRPQDRQFILSSKKLLLSDSGFYLCAWGLPTGELFFGEGSRLTVL.

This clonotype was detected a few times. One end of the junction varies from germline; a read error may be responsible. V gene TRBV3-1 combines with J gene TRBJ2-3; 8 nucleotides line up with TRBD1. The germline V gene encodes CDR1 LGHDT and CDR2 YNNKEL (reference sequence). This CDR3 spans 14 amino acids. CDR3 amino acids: CTSSEGQGTDTQYF. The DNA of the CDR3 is TGTACCAGCAGCGAGGGACAGGGCACAGATACGCAGTATTTT.

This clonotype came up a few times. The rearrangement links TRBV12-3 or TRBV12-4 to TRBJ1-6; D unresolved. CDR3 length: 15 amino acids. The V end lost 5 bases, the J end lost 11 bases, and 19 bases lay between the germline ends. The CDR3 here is CASSPFGRGDPPLHF. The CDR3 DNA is TGTGCCAGCAGTCCCTTTGGCCGGGGAGATCCACCCCTCCACTTT.

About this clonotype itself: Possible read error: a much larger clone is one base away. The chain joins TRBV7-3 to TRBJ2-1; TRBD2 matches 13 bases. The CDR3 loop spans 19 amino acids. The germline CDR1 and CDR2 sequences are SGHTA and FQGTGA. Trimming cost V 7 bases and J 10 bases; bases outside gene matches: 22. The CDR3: CASNMAFRGGLAGPEEQFF. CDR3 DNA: TGTGCCAGCAACATGGCATTTAGGGGGGGACTAGCGGGGCCGGAAGAGCAGTTCTTC.

The CDR3 bases are TGTGCCAGCGGCTGGGACCTCACAGATACGCAGTATTTT. Amino acids: CASGWDLTDTQYF. V gene TRBV5-4 combines with J gene TRBJ2-3, with D perhaps assigned TRBD1 or TRBD2 (5 bases each). Germline CDR1 SGHNT, CDR2 YYREEE (reference sequence). The CDR3 has 13 amino acids. Trimming stripped 7 bases from V and 2 bases from J, with 11 bases between.

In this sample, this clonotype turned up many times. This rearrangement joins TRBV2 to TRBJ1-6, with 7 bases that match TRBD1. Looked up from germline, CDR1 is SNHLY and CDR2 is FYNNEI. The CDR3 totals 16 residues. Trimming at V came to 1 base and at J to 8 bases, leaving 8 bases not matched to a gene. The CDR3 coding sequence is TGTGCCAGCAGTGAAGGAACTACAGGGGAGGATTCACCCCTCCACTTT. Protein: CASSEGTTGEDSPLHF.

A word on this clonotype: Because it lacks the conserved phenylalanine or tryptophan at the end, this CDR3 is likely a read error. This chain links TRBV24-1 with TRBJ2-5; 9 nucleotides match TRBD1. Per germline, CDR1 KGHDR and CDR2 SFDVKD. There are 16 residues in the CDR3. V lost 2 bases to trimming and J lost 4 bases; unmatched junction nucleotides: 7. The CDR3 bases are TGTGCCACCAGTGATTACGGGACAGGGTTTCGAGAGACCCAGTACTCC. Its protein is CATSDYGTGFRETQYS.

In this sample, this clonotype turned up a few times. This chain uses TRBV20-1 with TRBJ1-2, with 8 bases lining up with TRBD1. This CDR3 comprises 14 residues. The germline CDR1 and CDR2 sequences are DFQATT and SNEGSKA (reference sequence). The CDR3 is CSGTPGQGARGYTF. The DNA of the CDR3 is TGCAGCGGCACACCGGGGCAGGGGGCGCGTGGCTACACCTTC.

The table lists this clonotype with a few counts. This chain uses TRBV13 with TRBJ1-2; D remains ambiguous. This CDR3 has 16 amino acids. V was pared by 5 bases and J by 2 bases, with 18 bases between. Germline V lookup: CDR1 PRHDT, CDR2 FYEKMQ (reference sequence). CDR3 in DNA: TGTGCCAGCAGCCACGAAGTCACAGCCGCCAACTATGGCTACACCTTC. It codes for CASSHEVTAANYGYTF.

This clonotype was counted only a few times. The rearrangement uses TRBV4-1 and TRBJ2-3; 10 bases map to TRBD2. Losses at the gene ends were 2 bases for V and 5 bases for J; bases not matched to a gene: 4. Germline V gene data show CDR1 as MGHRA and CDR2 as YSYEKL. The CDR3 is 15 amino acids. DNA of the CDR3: TGCGCCAGCAGCCAAAGCGGGGGGGCGGGAGATACGCAGTATTTT. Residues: CASSQSGGAGDTQYF.

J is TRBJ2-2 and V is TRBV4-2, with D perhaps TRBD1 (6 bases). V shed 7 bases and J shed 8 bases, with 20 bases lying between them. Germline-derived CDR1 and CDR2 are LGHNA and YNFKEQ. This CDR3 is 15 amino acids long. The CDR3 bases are TGTGCCAGCACCGCAGGGGTGTCAATAGAAGGGGAGCTGTTTTTT. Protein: CASTAGVSIEGELFF.

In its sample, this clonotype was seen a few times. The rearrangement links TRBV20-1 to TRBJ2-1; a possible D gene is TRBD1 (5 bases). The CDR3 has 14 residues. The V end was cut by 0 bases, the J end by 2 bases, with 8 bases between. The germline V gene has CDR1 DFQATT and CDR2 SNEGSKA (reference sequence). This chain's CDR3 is CSARDGATYNEQFF. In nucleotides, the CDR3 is TGCAGTGCTAGAGATGGGGCAACCTACAATGAGCAGTTCTTC.

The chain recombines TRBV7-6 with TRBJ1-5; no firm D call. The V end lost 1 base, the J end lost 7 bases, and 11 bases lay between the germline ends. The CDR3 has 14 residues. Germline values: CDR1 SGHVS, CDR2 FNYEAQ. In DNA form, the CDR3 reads TGTGCCAGCAGCTTAGAAGTGGGTATGCAGCCCCAGCATTTT. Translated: CASSLEVGMQPQHF.

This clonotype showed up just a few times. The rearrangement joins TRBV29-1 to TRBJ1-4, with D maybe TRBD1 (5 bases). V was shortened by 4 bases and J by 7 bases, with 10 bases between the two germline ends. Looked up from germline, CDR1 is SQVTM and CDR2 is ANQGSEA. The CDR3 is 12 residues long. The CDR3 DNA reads TGCAGCGTTGGCAGGGCCGGTGAAAAACTGTTTTTT. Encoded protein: CSVGRAGEKLFF.

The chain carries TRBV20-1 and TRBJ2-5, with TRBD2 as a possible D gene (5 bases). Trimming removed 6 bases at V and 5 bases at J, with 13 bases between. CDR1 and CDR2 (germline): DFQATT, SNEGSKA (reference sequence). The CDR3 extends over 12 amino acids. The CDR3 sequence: CSALRGLETQYF. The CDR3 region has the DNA TGCAGTGCCCTAAGAGGGTTGGAGACCCAGTACTTC.

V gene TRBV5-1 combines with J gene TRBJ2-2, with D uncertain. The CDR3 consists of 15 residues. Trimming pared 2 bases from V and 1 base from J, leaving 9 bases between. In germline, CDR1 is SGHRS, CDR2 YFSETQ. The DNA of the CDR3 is TGCGCCAGCAGCTTAAAAACGGGGAACACCGGGGAGCTGTTTTTT. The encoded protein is CASSLKTGNTGELFF. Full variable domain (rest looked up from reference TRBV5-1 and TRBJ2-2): KAGVTQTPRYLIKTRGQQVTLSCSPISGHRSVSWYQQTPGQGLQFLFEYFSETQRNKGNFPGRFSGRQFSNSRSEMNVSTLELGDSALYLCASSLKTGNTGELFFGEGSRLTVL.

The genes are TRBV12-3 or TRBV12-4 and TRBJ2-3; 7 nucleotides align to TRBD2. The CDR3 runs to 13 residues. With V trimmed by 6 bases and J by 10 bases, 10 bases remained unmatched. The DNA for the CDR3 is TGTGCCAGCAGCCAGCTACGGGGGGACCCGCAGTATTTT. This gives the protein CASSQLRGDPQYF.

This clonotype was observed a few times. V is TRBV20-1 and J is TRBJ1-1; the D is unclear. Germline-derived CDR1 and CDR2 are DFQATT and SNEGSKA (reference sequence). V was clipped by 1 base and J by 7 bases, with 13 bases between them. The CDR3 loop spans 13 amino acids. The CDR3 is CSARGDGVGEAFF. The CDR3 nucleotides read TGCAGTGCTAGAGGTGACGGGGTTGGTGAAGCTTTCTTT.

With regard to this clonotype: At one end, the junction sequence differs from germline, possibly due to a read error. CDR3 DNA sequence: TGTGCCAGCAGCCCCCAGGCTGTATCCTACGATGAGCAGTTCTTC. This encodes CASSPQAVSYDEQFF. This chain joins TRBV11-3 and TRBJ2-1; D gene unclear. Germline V CDR1 and CDR2: SGHNT, YENEEA. The CDR3 consists of 15 residues.